This T cell receptor beta chain came from a study of CD8 T cells in ankylosing spondylitis. This clonotype appeared many times. CDR3 length equals 13 residues. V shed 3 bases and J shed 3 bases, with 11 bases lying between them. Germline CDR1 reads SQVTM; CDR2 reads ANQGSEA. TCRdb re-called the 5' RACE reads with MiXCR, one entry per CDR3 protein. The sample yields roughly 36,000 distinct CDR3 sequences, 12% to 15% seen once. This TCR was recovered from a male donor with ankylosing spondylitis or in good health (not recorded which). The V call is TRBV29-1, the J call TRBJ1-1, with D unclear. The specimen was blood. The chain's CDR3 is CSVDHARDTEAFF. CDR3 bases: TGCAGCGTTGATCATGCAAGGGACACTGAAGCTTTCTTT.